The 5 T cell receptor beta chains reported below all come from one sample, sequenced in a study of T cell responses to AZD1222 COVID-19 vaccine. Sequencing was performed with immunoSEQ multiplex PCR; in TCRdb, only in-frame clones are kept and a portion is missing. The top ten hold roughly 1.7% of the sample, which has 96,000 or so clones, roughly nine tenths seen once. Sequencing was performed on peripheral blood, taken on day 0 of AZD1222 vaccination. These receptors originate from an adult in good health.

This chain joins TRBV6-2 or TRBV6-3 and TRBJ1-2; weak D call: TRBD1 (6 bases). Germline V lookup: CDR1 MNHEY, CDR2 SVGEGT. Trimming pared 5 bases from V and 4 bases from J, leaving 14 bases between. The CDR3 loop spans 14 amino acids. The DNA for the CDR3 is TGTGCCAGCAGTGTAACAGGGATCGGCTATGGCTACACCTTC. It translates to CASSVTGIGYGYTF.

V is TRBV6-5 and J is TRBJ2-7; D remains ambiguous. This CDR3 spans 15 amino acids. CDR1 and CDR2 from the germline V gene are MNHEY and SVGAGI. The V end lost 0 bases, the J end lost 2 bases, and 11 bases lay between the germline ends. CDR3 amino acids: CASSYSTWYTYEQYF. In DNA form, the CDR3 reads TGTGCCAGCAGTTACTCGACCTGGTACACCTACGAGCAGTACTTC.

CDR3 loop: CASSLLLAGGLRDEQFF. The CDR3 DNA reads as TGTGCCAGCAGTTTATTACTAGCGGGGGGCCTTAGGGATGAGCAGTTCTTC. This sequence joins TRBV28 and TRBJ2-1; 12 nucleotides match TRBD2. The V and J ends lost 1 base and 8 bases, in that order; junction bases with no gene match: 9. This CDR3 has 17 amino acids. Germline V CDR1 and CDR2: MDHEN, SYDVKM.

This chain joins TRBV6-1 and TRBJ1-2, with D possibly matching TRBD1 (5 bases). Deletions cut 0 bases from V and 6 bases from J, with 5 bases between. The CDR3 has 12 amino acids. Germline CDR1 is MNHNS and CDR2 is SASEGT. The DNA of the CDR3 is TGTGCCAGCAGTGAAGCAGGGGATGGCTACACCTTC. Protein product: CASSEAGDGYTF.

V usage is TRBV2 and J usage is TRBJ1-1, with no clear D. The V end lost 7 bases, the J end lost 1 base, and 10 bases lay between the germline ends. CDR1 is SNHLY and CDR2 is FYNNEI in the germline V gene. The length of the CDR3 is 13 residues. The chain's CDR3 is CASTGTANTEAFF. For the CDR3, the DNA is TGTGCCAGCACGGGCACAGCGAACACTGAAGCTTTCTTT.